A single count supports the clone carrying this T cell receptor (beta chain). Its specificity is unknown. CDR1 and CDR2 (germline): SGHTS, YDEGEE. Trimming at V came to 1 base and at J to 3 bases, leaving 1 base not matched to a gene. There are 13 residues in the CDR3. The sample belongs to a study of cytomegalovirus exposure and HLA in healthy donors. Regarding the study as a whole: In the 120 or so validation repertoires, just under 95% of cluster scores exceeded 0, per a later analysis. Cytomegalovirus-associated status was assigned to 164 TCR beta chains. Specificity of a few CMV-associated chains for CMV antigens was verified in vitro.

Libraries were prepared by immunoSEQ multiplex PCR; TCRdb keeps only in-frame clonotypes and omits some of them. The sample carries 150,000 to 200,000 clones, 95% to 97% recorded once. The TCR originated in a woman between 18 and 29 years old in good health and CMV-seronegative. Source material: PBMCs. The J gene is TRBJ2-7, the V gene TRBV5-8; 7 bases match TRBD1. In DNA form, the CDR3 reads TGTGCCAGCAGCTTGCGACAGGGCTACGAGCAGTACTTC. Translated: CASSLRQGYEQYF.